The 3 T cell receptor beta chains listed next were all sequenced from one sample in a study of cytomegalovirus exposure and HLA in healthy donors. Primers: 60 Vbeta forward and 13 Jbeta reverse. TCRdb's copy holds only in-frame clones and misses some; the assay was immunoSEQ multiplex PCR. The sample carries roughly 180,000 clones, more than 65% recorded once. The sample comprised PBMCs. The origin of the receptors is a man under 40 in good health and CMV-seronegative.

J is TRBJ1-5 and V is TRBV30; D is unclear. Trimming removed 5 bases at V and 2 bases at J, with 7 bases between. Germline V gives CDR1 GTSNPN, CDR2 SVGIG (reference sequence). The CDR3 length is 12 residues. The CDR3 sequence: CAWDSGNQPQHF. CDR3 sequence (DNA): TGTGCCTGGGACTCGGGCAATCAGCCCCAGCATTTT.

The genes are TRBV30 and TRBJ2-2; TRBD2 is a possible D gene (5 bases). The ends were cut back, 4 bases at V and 1 base at J, with 10 bases in the middle. This CDR3 contains 14 residues. Germline assignment: CDR1 GTSNPN and CDR2 SVGIG (reference sequence). CDR3 bases: TGTGCCTGGAAGCGGATGAAGAACACCGGGGAGCTGTTTTTT. The encoded protein is CAWKRMKNTGELFF.

The chain uses TRBV6-4 and TRBJ2-1; 9 bases are shared with TRBD1. V was clipped by 8 bases and J by 2 bases; unmatched bases: 7. The CDR3 is made up of 15 amino acids. In germline, CDR1 is MRHNA, CDR2 SNTAGT. The CDR3 DNA reads TGTGCCAGCGGTAGACAGGGGGTCCCCTACAATGAGCAGTTCTTC. It encodes CASGRQGVPYNEQFF.